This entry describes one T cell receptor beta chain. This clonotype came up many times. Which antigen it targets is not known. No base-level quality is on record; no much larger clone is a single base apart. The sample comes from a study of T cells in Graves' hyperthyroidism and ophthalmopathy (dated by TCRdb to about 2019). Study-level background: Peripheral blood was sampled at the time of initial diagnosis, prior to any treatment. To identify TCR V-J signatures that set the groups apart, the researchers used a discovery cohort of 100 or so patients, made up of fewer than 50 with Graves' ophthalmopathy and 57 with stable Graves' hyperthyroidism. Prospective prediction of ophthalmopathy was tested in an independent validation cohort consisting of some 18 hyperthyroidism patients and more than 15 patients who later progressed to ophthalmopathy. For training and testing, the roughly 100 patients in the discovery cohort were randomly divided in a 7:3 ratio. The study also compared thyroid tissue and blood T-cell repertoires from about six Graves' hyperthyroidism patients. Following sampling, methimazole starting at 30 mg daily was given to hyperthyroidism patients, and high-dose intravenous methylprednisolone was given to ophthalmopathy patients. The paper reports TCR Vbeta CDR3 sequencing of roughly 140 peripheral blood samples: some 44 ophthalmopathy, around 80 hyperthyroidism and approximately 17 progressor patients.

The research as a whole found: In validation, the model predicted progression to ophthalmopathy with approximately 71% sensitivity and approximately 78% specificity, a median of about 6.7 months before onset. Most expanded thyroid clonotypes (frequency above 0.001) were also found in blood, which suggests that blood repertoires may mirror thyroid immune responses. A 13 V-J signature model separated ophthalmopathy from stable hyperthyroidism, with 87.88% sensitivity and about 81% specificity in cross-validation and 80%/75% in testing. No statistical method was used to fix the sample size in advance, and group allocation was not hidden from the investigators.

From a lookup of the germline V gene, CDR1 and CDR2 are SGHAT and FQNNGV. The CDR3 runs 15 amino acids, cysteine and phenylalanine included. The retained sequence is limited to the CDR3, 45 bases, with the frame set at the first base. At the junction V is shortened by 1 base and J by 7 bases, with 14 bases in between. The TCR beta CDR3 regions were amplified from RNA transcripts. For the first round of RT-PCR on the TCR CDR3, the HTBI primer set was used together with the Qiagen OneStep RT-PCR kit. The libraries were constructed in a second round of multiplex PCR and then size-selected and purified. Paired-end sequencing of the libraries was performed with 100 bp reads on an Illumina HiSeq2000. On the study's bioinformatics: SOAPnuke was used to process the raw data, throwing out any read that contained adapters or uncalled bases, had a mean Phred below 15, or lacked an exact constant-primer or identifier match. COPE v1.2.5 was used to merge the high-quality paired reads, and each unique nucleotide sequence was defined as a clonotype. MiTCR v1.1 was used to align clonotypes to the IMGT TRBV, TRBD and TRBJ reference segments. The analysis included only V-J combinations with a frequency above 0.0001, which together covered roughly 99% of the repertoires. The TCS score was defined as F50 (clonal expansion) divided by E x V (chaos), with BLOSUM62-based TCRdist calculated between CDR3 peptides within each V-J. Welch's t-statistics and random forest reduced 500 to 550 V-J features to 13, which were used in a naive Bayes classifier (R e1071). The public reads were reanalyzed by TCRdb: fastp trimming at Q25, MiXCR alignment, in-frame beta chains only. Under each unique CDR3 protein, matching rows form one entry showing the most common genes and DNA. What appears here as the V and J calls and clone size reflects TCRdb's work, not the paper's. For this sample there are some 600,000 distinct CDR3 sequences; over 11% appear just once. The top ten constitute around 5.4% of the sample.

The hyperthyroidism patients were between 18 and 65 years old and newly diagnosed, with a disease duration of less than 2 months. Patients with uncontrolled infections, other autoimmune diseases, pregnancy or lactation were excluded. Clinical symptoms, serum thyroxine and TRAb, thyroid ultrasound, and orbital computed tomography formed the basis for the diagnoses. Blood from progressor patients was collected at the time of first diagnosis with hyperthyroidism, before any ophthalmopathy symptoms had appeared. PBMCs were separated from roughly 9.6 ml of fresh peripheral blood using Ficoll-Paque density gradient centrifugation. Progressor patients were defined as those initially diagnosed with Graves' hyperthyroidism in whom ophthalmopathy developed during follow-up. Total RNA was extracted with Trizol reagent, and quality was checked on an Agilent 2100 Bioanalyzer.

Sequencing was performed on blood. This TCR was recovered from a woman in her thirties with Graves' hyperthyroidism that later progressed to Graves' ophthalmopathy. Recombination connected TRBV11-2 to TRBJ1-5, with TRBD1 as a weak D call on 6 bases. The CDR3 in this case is CASSLVRGAGQPQHF. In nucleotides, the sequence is TGTGCCAGCAGCTTAGTACGGGGGGCCGGGCAGCCCCAGCATTTT.